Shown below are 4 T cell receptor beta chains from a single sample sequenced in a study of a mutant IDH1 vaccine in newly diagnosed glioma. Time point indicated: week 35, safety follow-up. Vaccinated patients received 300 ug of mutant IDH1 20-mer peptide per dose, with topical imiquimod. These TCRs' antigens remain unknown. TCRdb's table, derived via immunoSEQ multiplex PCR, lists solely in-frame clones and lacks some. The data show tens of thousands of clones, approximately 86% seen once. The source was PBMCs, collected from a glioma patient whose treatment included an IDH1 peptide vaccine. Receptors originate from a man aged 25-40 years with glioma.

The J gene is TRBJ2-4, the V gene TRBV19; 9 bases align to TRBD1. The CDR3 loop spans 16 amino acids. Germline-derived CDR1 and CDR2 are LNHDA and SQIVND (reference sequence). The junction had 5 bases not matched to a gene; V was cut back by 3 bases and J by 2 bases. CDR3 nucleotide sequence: TGTGCCAGTAGTATTGGGACAGGGTGGACCAAAAACATTCAGTACTTC. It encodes CASSIGTGWTKNIQYF.

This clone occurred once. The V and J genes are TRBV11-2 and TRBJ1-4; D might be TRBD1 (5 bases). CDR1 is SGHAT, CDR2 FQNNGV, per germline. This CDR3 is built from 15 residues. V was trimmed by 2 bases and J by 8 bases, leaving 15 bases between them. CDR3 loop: CASSLRTLEGEKLFF. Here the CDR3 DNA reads TGTGCCAGCAGCTTAAGAACTCTCGAGGGGGAAAAACTGTTTTTT.

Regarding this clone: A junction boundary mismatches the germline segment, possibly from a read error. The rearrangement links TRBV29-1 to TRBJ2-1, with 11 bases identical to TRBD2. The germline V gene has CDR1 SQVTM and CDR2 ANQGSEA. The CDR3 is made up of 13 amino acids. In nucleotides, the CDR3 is TGCAGCGTCGGGACTAGCGGCTTCGGTGAGCGGTTCTTC. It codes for CSVGTSGFGERFF.

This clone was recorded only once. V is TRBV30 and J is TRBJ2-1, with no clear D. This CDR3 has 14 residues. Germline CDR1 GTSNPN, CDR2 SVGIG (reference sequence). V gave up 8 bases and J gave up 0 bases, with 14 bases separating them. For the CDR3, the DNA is TGTGCCGTTCGACGGCAGAGCTCCTACAATGAGCAGTTCTTC. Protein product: CAVRRQSSYNEQFF.